This is a list of T cell receptor beta chains from one sample in a study of T cells in Graves' hyperthyroidism and ophthalmopathy. From the multiplex PCR reads, TCRdb called clonotypes with MiXCR, one entry per CDR3 protein. Seen here are 500,000 to 600,000 distinct CDR3 sequences, 46% observed once, and the top ten hold 44%. The sequencing sample was made of peripheral blood or thyroid tissue (not recorded which). Every receptor here comes from an adult woman with Graves' disease, either hyperthyroidism or ophthalmopathy (not recorded which). Both conserved end residues are part of each CDR3. Size values are once, few and many counts, or a class for expanded clones, and some rows have none.

size: NA; J: TRBJ1-3; V: TRBV29-1; CDR3: CSVESTGRGSGNTIYF
size: NA; J: TRBJ1-5; V: TRBV2; CDR3: CARDRDRVNQPQHF
size: once; J: TRBJ2-5; V: TRBV7-2; CDR3: CASSPSSGRDRETQYF
size: many; J: TRBJ1-5; V: TRBV5-8; CDR3: CASSLVSNQPQHF
size: many; J: TRBJ1-2; V: TRBV6-6; CDR3: CASTQRVLREGYTF
size: NA; J: TRBJ2-3; V: TRBV7-2; CDR3: CASSKQGHDTQYF
size: NA; J: TRBJ1-1; V: TRBV12-3/TRBV12-4; CDR3: CASSYRGAFF
size: few; J: TRBJ2-5; V: TRBV24-1; CDR3: CATSDQGLFQETQYF
size: few; J: TRBJ1-2; V: TRBV20-1; CDR3: CSARPTGFNYGYTF
size: NA; J: TRBJ1-6; V: TRBV11-2; CDR3: CASSFGLAVYEQYSVPGQGSPLHF
size: NA; J: TRBJ1-1; V: TRBV2; CDR3: CASIPRDGEAFF
size: NA; J: TRBJ1-1; V: TRBV19; CDR3: CASSNTVGRGEGAFF
size: NA; J: TRBJ1-5; V: TRBV9; CDR3: CASSVVEGLETQHF
size: few; J: TRBJ2-2; V: TRBV9; CDR3: CAGSVKMNTGELFF
size: NA; J: TRBJ2-7; V: TRBV7-9; CDR3: CASRQGLGGYEQYF
size: once; J: TRBJ2-5; V: TRBV20-1; CDR3: CSARGSERAGETQYF
size: NA; J: TRBJ2-2; V: TRBV2; CDR3: CASSEHRAWTGELFF
size: NA; J: TRBJ2-7; V: TRBV7-9; CDR3: CASSFPGGAEQYF
size: many; J: TRBJ2-7; V: TRBV11-2; CDR3: CASSHEPGGEQYF
size: NA; J: TRBJ2-5; V: TRBV5-1; CDR3: CASSLTGQEAQYF
size: few; J: TRBJ2-7; V: TRBV7-8; CDR3: CASSLVVWGSYEQYF